Listed below are T cell receptor beta chains from one sample, sequenced in a study of blood T cell repertoires in COVID-19. Libraries were prepared by immunoSEQ multiplex PCR; TCRdb keeps only in-frame clonotypes and omits some of them. The repertoire holds 55,000 to 80,000 clones, with around 84% as singletons. The sample taken for sequencing was peripheral blood. The receptors derive from a man between 70 and 80 years old with acute or convalescent COVID-19. Both conserved end residues are part of each CDR3. The D gene is left open where the match is weak. Not all rows give a size; the values are once, few, many and, for expanded clones, a class.

v_call	d_call	j_call	clone_size	cdr3_aa	cdr3_nt
TRBV6-5	TRBD2	TRBJ2-7	few	CASSPGLVGEQYF	TGTGCCAGCAGTCCGGGACTAGTTGGTGAGCAGTACTTC
TRBV30	-	TRBJ1-1	few	CAWSSLGVEAFF	TGTGCCTGGAGCTCCCTAGGTGTTGAAGCTTTCTTT
TRBV19	TRBD1	TRBJ1-5	-	CASSDPGQGSNQPQHF	TGTGCCAGTAGTGACCCGGGACAGGGAAGCAATCAGCCCCAGCATTTT
TRBV5-1	-	TRBJ2-7	-	CASKDYRSYEQYF	TGCGCCAGCAAAGACTATCGGTCCTACGAGCAGTACTTC
TRBV6-5	TRBD1	TRBJ1-2	-	CASTRGWGRGYTF	TGTGCCAGCACCAGGGGGTGGGGACGTGGCTACACCTTC
TRBV5-1	-	TRBJ2-5	-	CASSLSSRVQETQYF	TGCGCCAGCAGCTTGAGCAGCAGGGTTCAAGAGACCCAGTACTTC
TRBV7-2	TRBD2	TRBJ2-7	-	CASSPGLAEQYF	TGTGCCAGCAGCCCGGGACTAGCTGAGCAGTACTTC
TRBV7-3	-	TRBJ1-1	once	CASSPGSGGTEAFF	TGTGCCAGCAGCCCGGGTTCGGGGGGCACTGAAGCTTTCTTT
TRBV12-3/TRBV12-4	-	TRBJ1-2	-	CASSFLNNYGYTF	TGTGCCAGCAGTTTTCTAAATAACTATGGCTACACCTTC
TRBV5-1	TRBD2	TRBJ2-3	once	CASSLPRLADTDTQYF	TGCGCCAGCAGCTTACCTCGACTAGCGGACACAGATACGCAGTATTTT
TRBV9	-	TRBJ2-1	-	CASSVGTRGSYNEQFF	TGTGCCAGCAGCGTAGGCACGAGAGGCTCCTACAATGAGCAGTTCTTC
TRBV27	TRBD1	TRBJ1-6	-	CASSLTGVNNSPLHF	TGTGCCAGCAGTTTAACAGGGGTAAATAATTCACCCCTCCACTTT
TRBV25-1	TRBD1	TRBJ2-3	-	CASRGQVTDTQYF	TGTGCCAGCAGGGGACAGGTCACAGATACGCAGTATTTT
TRBV7-8	-	TRBJ1-3	-	CASSSTAGGPTTGNTIYF	TGTGCCAGCAGCTCCACCGCGGGGGGGCCGACAACGGGAAACACCATATATTTT
TRBV6-4	-	TRBJ1-2	-	CASSESGNTYGYTF	TGTGCCAGCAGTGAATCAGGGAATACCTATGGCTACACCTTC
TRBV10-2	-	TRBJ2-1	-	CASIRQAMSSYNEQFF	TGCGCCAGCATCAGACAGGCTATGAGCTCCTACAATGAGCAGTTCTTC
TRBV4-1	-	TRBJ1-4	-	CASSQDPGGDEKLFF	TGCGCCAGCAGCCAAGATCCCGGGGGGGATGAAAAACTGTTTTTT
TRBV4-1	-	TRBJ1-6	-	CASSQDRGGYTSHF	TGCGCCAGCAGCCAAGATCGAGGCGGCTACACCAGCCACTTT